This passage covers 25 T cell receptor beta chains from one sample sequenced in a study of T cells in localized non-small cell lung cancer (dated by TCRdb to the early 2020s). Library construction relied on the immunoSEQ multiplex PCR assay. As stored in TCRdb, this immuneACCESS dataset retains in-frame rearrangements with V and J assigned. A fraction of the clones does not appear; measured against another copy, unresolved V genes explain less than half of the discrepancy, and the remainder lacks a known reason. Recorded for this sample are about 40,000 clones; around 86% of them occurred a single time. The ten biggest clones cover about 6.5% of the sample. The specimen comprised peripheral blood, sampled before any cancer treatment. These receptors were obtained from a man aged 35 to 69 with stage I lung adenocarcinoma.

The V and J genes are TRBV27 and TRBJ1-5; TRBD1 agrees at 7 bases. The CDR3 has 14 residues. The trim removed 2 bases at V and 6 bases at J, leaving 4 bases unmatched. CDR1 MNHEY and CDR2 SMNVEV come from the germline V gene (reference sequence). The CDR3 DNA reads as TGTGCCAGCAGTTTAGCAGGGGGGGGTCAGCCCCAGCATTTT. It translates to CASSLAGGGQPQHF.

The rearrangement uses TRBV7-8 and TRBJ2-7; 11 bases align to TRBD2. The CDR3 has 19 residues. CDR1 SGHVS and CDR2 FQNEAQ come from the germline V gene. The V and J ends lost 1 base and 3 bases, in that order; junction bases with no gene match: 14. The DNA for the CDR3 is TGTGCCAGCAGCTTAGGGTTAGCGGGAGGGCGGAGAGAGAGCTACGAGCAGTACTTC. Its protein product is CASSLGLAGGRRESYEQYF.

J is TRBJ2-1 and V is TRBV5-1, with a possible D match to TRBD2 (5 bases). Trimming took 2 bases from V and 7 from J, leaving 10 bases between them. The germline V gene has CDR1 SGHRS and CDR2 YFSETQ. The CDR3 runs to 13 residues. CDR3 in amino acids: CASSFNEGNEQFF. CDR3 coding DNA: TGCGCCAGCAGCTTTAACGAGGGTAATGAGCAGTTCTTC.

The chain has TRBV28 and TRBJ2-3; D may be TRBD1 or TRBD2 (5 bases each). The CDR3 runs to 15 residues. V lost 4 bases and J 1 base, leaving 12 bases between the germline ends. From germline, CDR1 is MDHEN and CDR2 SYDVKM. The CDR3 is CASSWGVGGTDTQYF. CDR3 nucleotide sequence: TGTGCCAGCAGTTGGGGTGTGGGGGGCACAGATACGCAGTATTTT.

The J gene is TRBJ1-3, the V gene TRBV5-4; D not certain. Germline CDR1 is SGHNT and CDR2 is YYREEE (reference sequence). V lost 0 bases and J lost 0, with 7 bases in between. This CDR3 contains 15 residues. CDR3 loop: CASSLEVSSGNTIYF. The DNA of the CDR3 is TGTGCCAGCAGCTTGGAGGTCTCCTCTGGAAACACCATATATTTT.

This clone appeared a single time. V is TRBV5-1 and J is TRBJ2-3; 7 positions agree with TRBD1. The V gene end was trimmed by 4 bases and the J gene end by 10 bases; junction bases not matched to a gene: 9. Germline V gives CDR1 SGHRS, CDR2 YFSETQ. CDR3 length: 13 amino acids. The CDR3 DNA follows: TGCGCCAGCAGCGCGGTAAGGGACAGCCCGCAGTATTTT. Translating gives CASSAVRDSPQYF. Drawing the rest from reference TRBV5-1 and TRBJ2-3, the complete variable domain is KAGVTQTPRYLIKTRGQQVTLSCSPISGHRSVSWYQQTPGQGLQFLFEYFSETQRNKGNFPGRFSGRQFSNSRSEMNVSTLELGDSALYLCASSAVRDSPQYFGPGTRLTVL.

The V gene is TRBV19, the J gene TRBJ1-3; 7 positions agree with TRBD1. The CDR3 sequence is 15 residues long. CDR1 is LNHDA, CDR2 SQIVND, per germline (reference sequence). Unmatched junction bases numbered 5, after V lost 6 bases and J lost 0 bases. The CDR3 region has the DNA TGTGCCAGTAGAATGAGGGACAGCTCTGGAAACACCATATATTTT. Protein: CASRMRDSSGNTIYF. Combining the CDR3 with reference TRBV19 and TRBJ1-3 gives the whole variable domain DGGITQSPKYLFRKEGQNVTLSCEQNLNHDAMYWYRQDPGQGLRLIYYSQIVNDFQKGDIAEGYSVSREKKESFPLTVTSAQKNPTAFYLCASRMRDSSGNTIYFGEGSWLTVV.

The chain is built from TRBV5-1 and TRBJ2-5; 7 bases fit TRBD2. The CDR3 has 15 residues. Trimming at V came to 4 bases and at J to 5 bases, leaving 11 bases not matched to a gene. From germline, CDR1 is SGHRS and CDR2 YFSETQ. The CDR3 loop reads CASSREGAGWETQYF. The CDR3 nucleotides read TGCGCCAGCAGCAGGGAGGGTGCGGGCTGGGAGACCCAGTACTTC.

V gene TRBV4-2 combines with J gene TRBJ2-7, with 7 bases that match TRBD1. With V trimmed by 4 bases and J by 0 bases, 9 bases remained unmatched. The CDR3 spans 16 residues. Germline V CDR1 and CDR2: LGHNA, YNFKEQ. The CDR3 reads CASSRGTGASSYEQYF. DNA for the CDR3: TGTGCCAGCAGCCGGGGTACAGGGGCCAGCTCCTACGAGCAGTACTTC.

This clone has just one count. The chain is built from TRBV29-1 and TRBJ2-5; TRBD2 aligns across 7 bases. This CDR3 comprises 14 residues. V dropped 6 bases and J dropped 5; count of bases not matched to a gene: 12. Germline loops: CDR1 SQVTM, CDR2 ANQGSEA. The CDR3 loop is CSVFTSDPGETQYF. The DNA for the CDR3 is TGCAGCGTATTTACTAGCGACCCTGGGGAGACCCAGTACTTC. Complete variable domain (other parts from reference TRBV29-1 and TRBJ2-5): SAVISQKPSRDICQRGTSLTIQCQVDSQVTMMFWYRQQPGQSLTLIATANQGSEATYESGFVIDKFPISRPNLTFSTLTVSNMSPEDSSIYLCSVFTSDPGETQYFGPGTRLLVL.

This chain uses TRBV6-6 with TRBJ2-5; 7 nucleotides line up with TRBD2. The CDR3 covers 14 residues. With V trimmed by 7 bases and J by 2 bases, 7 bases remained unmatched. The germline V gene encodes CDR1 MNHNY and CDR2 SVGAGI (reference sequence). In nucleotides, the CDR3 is TGTGCCAGCACCCCGGGGAGGGTTCAAGAGACCCAGTACTTC. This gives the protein CASTPGRVQETQYF.

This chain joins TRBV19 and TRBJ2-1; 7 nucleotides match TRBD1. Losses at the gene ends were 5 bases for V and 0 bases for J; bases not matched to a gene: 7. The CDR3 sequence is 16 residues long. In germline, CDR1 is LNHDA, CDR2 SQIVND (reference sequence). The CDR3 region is CASSAQGFGSYNEQFF. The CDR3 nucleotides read TGTGCCAGTAGTGCACAGGGGTTTGGCTCCTACAATGAGCAGTTCTTC.

The CDR3: CASSMDRGWTQYF. DNA of the CDR3: TGTGCCAGCAGTATGGACAGGGGATGGACCCAGTACTTC. The gene calls are TRBV27 and TRBJ2-5; 9 positions agree with TRBD1. The V and J ends lost 5 bases and 7 bases, in that order; junction bases with no gene match: 5. The length of the CDR3 is 13 residues. Germline lookup yields CDR1 MNHEY and CDR2 SMNVEV (reference sequence).

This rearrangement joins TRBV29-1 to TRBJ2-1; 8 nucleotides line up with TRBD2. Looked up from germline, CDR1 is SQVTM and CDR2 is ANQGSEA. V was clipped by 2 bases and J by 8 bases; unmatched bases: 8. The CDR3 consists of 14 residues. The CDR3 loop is CSVEPLGGGYEQFF. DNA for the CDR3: TGCAGCGTTGAACCCCTCGGCGGGGGGTATGAGCAGTTCTTC.

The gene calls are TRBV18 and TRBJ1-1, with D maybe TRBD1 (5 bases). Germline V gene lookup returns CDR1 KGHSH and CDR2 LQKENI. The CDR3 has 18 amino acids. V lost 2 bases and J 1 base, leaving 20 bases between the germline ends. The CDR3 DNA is TGTGCCAGCTCACCAGTGACAGTCTCGGGGTTGGGGAACACTGAAGCTTTCTTT. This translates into CASSPVTVSGLGNTEAFF.

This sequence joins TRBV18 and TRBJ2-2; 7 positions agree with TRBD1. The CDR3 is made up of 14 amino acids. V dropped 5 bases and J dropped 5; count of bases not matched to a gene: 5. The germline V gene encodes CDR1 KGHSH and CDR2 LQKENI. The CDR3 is CASSGTALTGELFF. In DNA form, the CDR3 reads TGTGCCAGCTCAGGGACAGCCTTAACCGGGGAGCTGTTTTTT.

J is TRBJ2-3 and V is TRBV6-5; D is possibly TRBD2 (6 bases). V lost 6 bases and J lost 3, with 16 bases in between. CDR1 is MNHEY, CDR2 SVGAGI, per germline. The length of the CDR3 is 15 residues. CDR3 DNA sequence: TGTGCCAGCAGCCCCCGGGGGACCGCGACAGATACGCAGTATTTT. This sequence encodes CASSPRGTATDTQYF.

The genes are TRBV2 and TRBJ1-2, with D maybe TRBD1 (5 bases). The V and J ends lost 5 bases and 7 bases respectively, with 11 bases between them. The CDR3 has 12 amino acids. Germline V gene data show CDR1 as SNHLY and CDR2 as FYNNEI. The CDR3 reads CASSQGIGGYTF. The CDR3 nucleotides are TGTGCCAGCAGTCAGGGCATTGGTGGCTACACCTTC.

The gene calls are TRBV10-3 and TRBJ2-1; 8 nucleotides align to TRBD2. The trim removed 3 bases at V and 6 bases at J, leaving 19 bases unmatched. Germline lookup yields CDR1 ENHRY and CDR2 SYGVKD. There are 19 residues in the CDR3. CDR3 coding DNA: TGTGCCATCAGTGATCTGGGGGGGGCGGGAGGACGATTTATCAATGAGCAGTTCTTC. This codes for CAISDLGGAGGRFINEQFF.

CDR3 sequence reads: CASSLGSSPDTQYF. The CDR3 nucleotides are TGTGCCAGCAGCCTGGGATCTAGTCCAGATACGCAGTATTTT. This chain links TRBV5-6 with TRBJ2-3; D gene ambiguous. V gave up 4 bases and J gave up 4 bases, with 13 bases separating them. Germline assignment: CDR1 SGHDT and CDR2 YYEEEE. CDR3 size: 14 residues.

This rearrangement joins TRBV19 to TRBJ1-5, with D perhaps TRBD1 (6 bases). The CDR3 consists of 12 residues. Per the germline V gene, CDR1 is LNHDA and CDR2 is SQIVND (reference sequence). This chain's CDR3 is CGSRDTNQPQHF. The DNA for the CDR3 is TGTGGCTCCCGGGACACCAATCAGCCCCAGCATTTT.

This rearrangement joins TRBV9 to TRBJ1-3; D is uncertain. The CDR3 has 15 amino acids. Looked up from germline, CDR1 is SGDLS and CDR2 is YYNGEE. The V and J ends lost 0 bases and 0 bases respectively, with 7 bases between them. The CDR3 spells CASSVDFGSGNTIYF. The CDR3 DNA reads TGTGCCAGCAGCGTAGATTTTGGCTCTGGAAACACCATATATTTT.

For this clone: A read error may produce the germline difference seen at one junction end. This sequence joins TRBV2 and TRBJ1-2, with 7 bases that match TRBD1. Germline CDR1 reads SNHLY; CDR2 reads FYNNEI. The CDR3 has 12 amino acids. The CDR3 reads CASSGQALPFPF. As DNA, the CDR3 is TGTGCCAGCAGCGGACAGGCCCTTCCATTCCCTTTC. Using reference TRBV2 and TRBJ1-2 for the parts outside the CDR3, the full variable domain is EPEVTQTPSHQVTQMGQEVILRCVPISNHLYFYWYRQILGQKVEFLVSFYNNEISEKSEIFDDQFSVERPDGSNFTLKIRSTKLEDSAMYFCASSGQALPFPFGSGTRLTVV.

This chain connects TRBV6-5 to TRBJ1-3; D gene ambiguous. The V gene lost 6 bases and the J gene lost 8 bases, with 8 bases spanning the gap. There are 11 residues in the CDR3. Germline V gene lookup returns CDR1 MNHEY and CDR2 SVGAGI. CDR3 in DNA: TGTGCCAGCAGCGAAGGTTACACCATATATTTT. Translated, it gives CASSEGYTIYF.

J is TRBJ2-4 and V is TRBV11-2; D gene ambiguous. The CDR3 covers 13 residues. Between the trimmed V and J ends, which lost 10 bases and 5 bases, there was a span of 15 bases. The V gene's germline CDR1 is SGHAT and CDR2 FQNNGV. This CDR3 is CATRAARQNIQYF. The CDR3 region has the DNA TGTGCCACCCGAGCTGCGAGGCAAAACATTCAGTACTTC.